The sequence of this T cell receptor (beta chain) was determined in a study of blood T cell repertoires in COVID-19. Clones were read by immunoSEQ multiplex PCR, and TCRdb kept only the in-frame ones, dropping some. This sample carries around 160,000 clones, about 80% of them seen once, and the ten largest clones take approximately 9.9%. Cohort placement rested on clinical history that participants reported themselves. Among Cohort 3 donors, those recovered had two negative PCRs, clearance, or symptom resolution. This clone came up a few times. The CDR3 is 14 residues long. Germline CDR1 is SQVTM and CDR2 is ANQGSEA. V was shortened by 1 base and J by 2 bases, with 9 bases between the two germline ends.

The sequenced sample consisted of PBMCs or T cells enriched from blood (not recorded which). V usage is TRBV29-1 and J usage is TRBJ2-1; D may be TRBD2 (6 bases). The clonotype comes from a man aged 45-65 years who had recovered from COVID-19. The CDR3 reads CSVEGGEAYNEQFF. CDR3 nucleotides: TGCAGCGTTGAAGGGGGGGAGGCCTACAATGAGCAGTTCTTC.